The 24 T cell receptor beta chains presented below share a single source sample, sequenced in a study of T cells expressing NK-cell markers. TCRdb reprocessed the 5' RACE reads and stores each CDR3 protein as one record, lacking DNA. Its table records some 460,000 distinct CDR3 sequences. Source material: blood T cells: a sorted CD56 or NKG2C T cell subset, CD4+ or CD8+ T cells, or bulk PBMC T cells (not recorded which). The source of these receptors is a woman aged 45-65 years in good health.

The chain uses TRBV3-1 and TRBJ2-3; TCRdb outputs TRBD2, but without DNA this stays unchecked. The CDR3 has 17 residues. CDR1 and CDR2 from the germline V gene are LGHDT and YNNKEL (reference sequence). CDR3 region: CASSQDTLAGVVDTQYF.

CDR3 protein: CASSLGDLGEQFF. V usage is TRBV12-3 or TRBV12-4 and J usage is TRBJ2-1; TCRdb's assignment of TRBD2 cannot be checked, as there is no DNA. This CDR3 has 13 amino acids.

The rearrangement joins TRBV24-1 to TRBJ2-1; TCRdb's D gene call, TRBD1, goes unchecked for lack of DNA. This CDR3 is 14 amino acids long. CDR1 KGHDR and CDR2 SFDVKD come from the germline V gene. This CDR3 is CATSDTGQGGEQFF.

The rearrangement links TRBV7-9 to TRBJ2-6. CDR3 length: 17 amino acids. CDR1 and CDR2 from the germline V gene are SEHNR and FQNEAQ (reference sequence). This CDR3 is CASSLAHLLSGANVLTF. Using reference TRBV7-9 and TRBJ2-6 for the parts outside the CDR3, the full variable domain is DTGVSQNPRHKITKRGQNVTFRCDPISEHNRLYWYRQTLGQGPEFLTYFQNEAQLEKSRLLSDRFSAERPKGSFSTLEIQRTEQGDSAMYLCASSLAHLLSGANVLTFGAGSRLTVL.

The chain recombines TRBV4-2 with TRBJ2-5; TCRdb reports TRBD1, a call that lacks DNA to check it against. This CDR3 is 15 amino acids long. The germline CDR1 and CDR2 sequences are LGHNA and YNFKEQ. The CDR3 here is CASSSPFWGEETQYF.

The chain combines TRBV25-1 with TRBJ2-2; the TCRdb D gene call, TRBD2, has no DNA to confirm it. CDR1 is MGHDK and CDR2 is SYGVNS in the germline V gene. This CDR3 has 16 amino acids. The CDR3 sequence: CASSEFTRVNTGELFF.

The chain is built from TRBV19 and TRBJ2-7. This CDR3 has 12 residues. The germline gives CDR1 LNHDA, CDR2 SQIVND (reference sequence). CDR3 protein: CASSPLLGEQYF.

The V call is TRBV12-3 or TRBV12-4, the J call TRBJ1-5; TCRdb designates TRBD1, a call that cannot be tested without DNA. The CDR3 has 15 residues. CDR3 sequence reads: CASSLGAGSNQPQHF.

The chain is built from TRBV4-1 and TRBJ1-1; the D call of TRBD1 rests on TCRdb alone, since no DNA is present to check it. CDR1 and CDR2 from the germline V gene are MGHRA and YSYEKL. This CDR3 comprises 14 residues. CDR3 amino acids: CASSRPGQNTEAFF.

The V and J genes are TRBV20-1 and TRBJ2-7; no DNA is available, so the TRBD2 call from TCRdb remains unchecked. The CDR3 extends over 12 amino acids. The V gene's germline CDR1 is DFQATT and CDR2 SNEGSKA (reference sequence). The CDR3 spells CSARGAWNEQYF.

V is TRBV30 and J is TRBJ1-2; as DNA is missing, the TRBD1 call by TCRdb cannot be tested. Germline CDR1 GTSNPN, CDR2 SVGIG (reference sequence). The CDR3 contains 12 residues. Here the CDR3 reads CAWSGHRAGYTF.

The chain employs TRBV2 and TRBJ1-3. Germline assignment: CDR1 SNHLY and CDR2 FYNNEI. The CDR3 sequence is 16 residues long. The CDR3 sequence: CASSLKIGSSGNTIYF.

The chain employs TRBV6-6 and TRBJ2-3; TCRdb picks TRBD1, but there is no DNA to check that call. This CDR3 is built from 18 residues. The germline gives CDR1 MNHNY, CDR2 SVGAGI (reference sequence). CDR3 region: CASSFSSGADLYTDTQYF.

The V and J genes are TRBV5-6 and TRBJ1-2; as DNA is missing, the TRBD1 call by TCRdb cannot be tested. Per the germline V gene, CDR1 is SGHDT and CDR2 is YYEEEE. The CDR3 contains 14 residues. The CDR3 sequence: CASSPPGVMGGYTF.

This chain joins TRBV5-1 and TRBJ2-1. Germline V lookup: CDR1 SGHRS, CDR2 YFSETQ. The CDR3 has 13 amino acids. The CDR3 loop is CASSLAYSDEQFF.

The chain combines TRBV6-1 with TRBJ2-1; TCRdb indicates TRBD2, and absent DNA this call remains unverified. Per the germline V gene, CDR1 is MNHNS and CDR2 is SASEGT. This CDR3 is 17 amino acids long. CDR3: CASNWPEREASYNEQFF.

The chain couples TRBV24-1 to TRBJ1-3. CDR3 length equals 14 residues. Germline CDR1 reads KGHDR; CDR2 reads SFDVKD. The CDR3 loop is CATSDLASGNTIYF.

The gene calls are TRBV19 and TRBJ1-2; TCRdb calls TRBD1, which cannot be checked without DNA. Germline V gives CDR1 LNHDA, CDR2 SQIVND (reference sequence). The CDR3 has 14 amino acids. The CDR3 sequence: CASSSQQGSYGYTF.

The rearrangement uses TRBV19 and TRBJ2-7; the TCRdb call, TRBD1, lacks DNA for checking. Germline V lookup: CDR1 LNHDA, CDR2 SQIVND (reference sequence). CDR3 size: 16 residues. CDR3 amino acids: CASRVPTGRGGYEQYF.

This chain uses TRBV12-3 or TRBV12-4 with TRBJ2-2; as DNA is missing, the TRBD2 call by TCRdb cannot be tested. The CDR3 runs 21 residues. The CDR3 sequence: CASSFRAEKSGPGGRAGELFF.

The rearrangement joins TRBV20-1 to TRBJ1-1. CDR3 size: 14 residues. CDR1 is DFQATT and CDR2 is SNEGSKA in the germline V gene (reference sequence). The CDR3 sequence is CSATAGLINTEAFF.

The rearrangement joins TRBV7-2 to TRBJ1-3. There are 12 residues in the CDR3. CDR1 is SGHTA and CDR2 is FQGNSA in the germline V gene. CDR3 amino acids: CASSLARNTIYF.

The chain uses TRBV4-1 and TRBJ1-1; TCRdb returns TRBD1, unconfirmable since there is no DNA. The CDR3 sequence is 16 residues long. CDR1 is MGHRA and CDR2 is YSYEKL in the germline V gene. CDR3 region: CASSQDQTGRGTEAFF.

This rearrangement joins TRBV7-8 to TRBJ2-1; the TRBD1 assignment by TCRdb is unverifiable without DNA. CDR3 length: 20 residues. The V gene's germline CDR1 is SGHVS and CDR2 FQNEAQ. CDR3 sequence: CASSPRAPGGAKSSYNEQFF.